This T cell receptor (beta chain) was documented in a study of low-dose radiotherapy and immunotherapy resistance in tumors (dated by TCRdb to between 2020 and 2023). Regarding the research as a whole: Patients in Cohort 1 were given 0.5 Gy per fraction every 2 weeks, and the prescribed total PTV dose was 6.5 Gy. Eight patients were included in the translational analysis: three from the first dose cohort and the first five from the second dose cohort. Cyclophosphamide 200 mg/m2 was given intravenously every two weeks, one day before each radiation and immunotherapy administration. No randomization into treatment groups was done for the people taking part in the trial. Nivolumab was administered intravenously as a 240 mg flat dose every two weeks, and ipilimumab was administered intravenously at 1 mg/kg every six weeks. Patients took aspirin 300 mg orally once daily for four cycles, starting on cycle 1 day 1. Cohort 2 received 1 Gy per fraction every two weeks, with a total of 13 Gy over 26 weeks.

Sequencer: Illumina HiSeq 2500. First-strand cDNA was synthesized using Superscript III and a set of TRAV- and TRBV-specific primers, so that both TCRalpha and TCRbeta chains were covered. TCRs were amplified with Phusion for 15 to 20 PCR cycles using a constant-region primer together with the adapter attached to the V primers. The isolated mRNA was amplified using the MessageAmp II aRNA Amplification Kit, with in vitro transcription performed for about 15 hours at 37 degrees C. mRNA for TCR sequencing was isolated with the Dynabeads mRNA DIRECT Purification Kit. Indexed Illumina adapters were added in a second Phusion PCR of roughly 25 cycles, and the PCR products were purified with AMPure XP beads. Per the authors' processing: Using custom Perl scripts, TCR sequences encoding the same protein were pooled, out-of-frame sequences were removed, and the abundance of each clonotype was computed. TCR sequences supported by only a single read were excluded from analysis. Repertoire metrics included Shannon entropy, Gini index, clonality, richness, and frequency of TCRs shared between repertoires. The public reads were reprocessed in TCRdb via fastp at Q25 and MiXCR, keeping in-frame beta chains. Each entry is one CDR3 protein sequence, shown with its most common DNA and genes. TCRdb's processing, not the authors', yielded these V and J calls. Recorded for this sample are roughly 100,000 distinct CDR3 sequences; less than 25% of them occurred a single time. The top ten clones comprise 4.1% of the sample.

The sample's time point label, decoded: after trial treatment. The treatment or condition label on this specimen signifies: LDRT plus nivolumab, ipilimumab, low-dose cyclophosphamide and aspirin (RACIN trial). Donors were enrolled in RACIN, a single-arm phase I dose-escalation trial in which nivolumab, ipilimumab, aspirin, low-dose cyclophosphamide and low-dose radiotherapy were combined. Patients were eligible if they had advanced solid tumors that were TIL-negative. Taken from cysteine to phenylalanine, the CDR3 has 14 residues. Just CDR3 DNA is preserved here, 42 bases in frame from base 1. The V end gives up 5 bases and the J end 2 bases, leaving 3 bases in the junction not matched to a gene. The germline V gene yields SGHTA for CDR1 and FQGNSA for CDR2. This clonotype was counted at least ten times. Its antigen is unknown. Base qualities are not recorded, but no much larger clone differs from it by a single base.

The chain was built from TRBV7-2 and TRBJ2-3, and TRBD1 aligns with 8 junction nucleotides. This material consisted of PBMCs, taken after low-dose radiotherapy plus immunotherapy. The clonotype originates from a male donor with prostate cancer. The nucleotides read TGTGCCAGCAGCAGGGACAGGTTCACAGATACGCAGTATTTT. Translated, this gives CASSRDRFTDTQYF.